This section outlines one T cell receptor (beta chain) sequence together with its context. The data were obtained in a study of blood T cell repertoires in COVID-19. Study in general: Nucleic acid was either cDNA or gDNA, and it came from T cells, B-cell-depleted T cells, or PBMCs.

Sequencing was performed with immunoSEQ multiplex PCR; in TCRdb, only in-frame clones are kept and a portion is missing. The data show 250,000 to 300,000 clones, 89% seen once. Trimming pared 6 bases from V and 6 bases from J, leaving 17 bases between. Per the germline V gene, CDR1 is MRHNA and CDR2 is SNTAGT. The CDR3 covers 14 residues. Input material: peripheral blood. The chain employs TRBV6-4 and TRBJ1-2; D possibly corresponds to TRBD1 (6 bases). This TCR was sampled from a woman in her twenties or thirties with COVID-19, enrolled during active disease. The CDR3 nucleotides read TGTGCCAGCAGGGCCGCGACAGGACTCCATGGCTACACCTTC. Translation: CASRAATGLHGYTF.